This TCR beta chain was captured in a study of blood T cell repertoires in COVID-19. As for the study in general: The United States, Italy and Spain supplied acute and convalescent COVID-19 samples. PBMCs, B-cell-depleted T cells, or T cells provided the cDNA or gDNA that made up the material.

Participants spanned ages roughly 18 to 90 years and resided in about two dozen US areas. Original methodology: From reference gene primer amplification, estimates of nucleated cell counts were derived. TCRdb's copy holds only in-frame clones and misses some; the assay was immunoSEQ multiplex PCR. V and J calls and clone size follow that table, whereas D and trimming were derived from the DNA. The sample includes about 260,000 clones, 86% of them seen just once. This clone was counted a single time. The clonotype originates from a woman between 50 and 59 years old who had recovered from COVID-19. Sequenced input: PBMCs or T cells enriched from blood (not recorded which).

The CDR3 protein is CASTHPGYYGYTF. The DNA of the CDR3 is TGTGCCAGTACTCACCCGGGGTACTATGGCTACACCTTC. The V and J genes are TRBV19 and TRBJ1-2; D is unresolved. The V gene lost 7 bases and the J gene lost 3 bases, with 12 bases spanning the gap. The CDR3 has 13 residues. From germline, CDR1 is LNHDA and CDR2 SQIVND (reference sequence).